This paragraph reports one TCR beta chain. Its antigen remains unidentified. Base qualities are not provided; no much larger clone lies one nucleotide away. The germline V end is reduced by 7 bases and the J end by 2 bases; junction bases left unmatched: 7. Counted from cysteine to phenylalanine, this CDR3 has 14 amino acids. The only DNA kept is the CDR3, 42 bases in frame from the first base. CDR1 and CDR2 are drawn from the germline V gene: WSHSY, SAAADI. TCRbeta CDR3 regions were amplified from genomic DNA by means of the immunoSEQ Assay, a bias-controlled multiplex PCR. Per the original workflow: Nucleated cell counts per sample were estimated from amplification of reference gene primers within the assay. To quantify the absolute abundance of each unique TCRbeta CDR3 rearrangement, sequence reads were collapsed and filtered. For each sample, productive Simpson clonality was calculated as the square root of Simpson's diversity index across productive rearrangements. Held by TCRdb, this immuneACCESS table contains in-frame sequences only and omits some clones. Under half of the omission traces to an unresolved V gene where checked; the cause of the rest is unknown. V and J calls and clone size are as listed in that table; D and trimming were resolved from the DNA. This sample has 200,000 to 250,000 clones in its table, and about four fifths of those were observed once. The ten largest clonotypes hold approximately 4.5% of the sample.

The data originate from a study of blood T cell repertoires in COVID-19 (dated by TCRdb to the early 2020s). As for the study more broadly: The collaborator samples originated in the United States, Italy and Spain and spanned the acute and convalescent phases of COVID-19. Nearly every sample came with metadata listing a de-identified subject ID, COVID-19 status, age in years and sex. The material from the prospective study consisted of cDNA or gDNA derived from T cells, B-cell-depleted T cells, or PBMCs. The repertoires were made available in a free public database intended to serve as a resource for research on the immune response to SARS-CoV-2. The samples were drawn from the first 160 participants of the ongoing ImmuneRACE study and from roughly 1,300 subjects provided by 6 global collaborators. Deeply sampled blood TCRbeta repertoires from subjects exposed to, actively infected with, or recovered from COVID-19 were included in the dataset. Where available, HLA class I and class II types were taken from metadata supplied by the sample provider and were not determined by assay-based typing. Study-wide findings and limitations: The amount of clinical and demographic metadata varied by source and participant and was provided uncurated.

Each collaborating institution followed its own protocols to collect whole blood in K2EDTA tubes. For TCRbeta analysis, collaborators shipped samples as frozen whole blood, isolated PBMCs, or DNA extracted from either of those sample types. The sequenced sample was peripheral blood. The sequence was obtained from a woman in her 70s with acute or convalescent COVID-19. In this chain, TRBV10-2 is recombined with TRBJ1-2; TRBD1 agrees with 7 junctional bases. The DNA is as follows: TGCGCCAGCACCGAGACAGGGAGGAACTATGGCTACACCTTC. It translates to CASTETGRNYGYTF.